The sequence of this TCR beta chain was determined in a study of cytomegalovirus exposure and HLA in healthy donors. Study-wide background: In an early release, HLA-typed donors contributed tens of millions of unique TCR sequences. Findings of the study overall: As was reported, the classifier diagnosed cytomegalovirus status with high specificity and sensitivity. The availability of immune exposure information extended only to CMV serostatus.

This CDR3 is built from 16 residues. From germline, CDR1 is SGHRS and CDR2 YFSETQ. Losses at the gene ends were 0 bases for V and 0 bases for J; bases not matched to a gene: 1. The PCR had 60 Vbeta and 13 Jbeta primers. Some clones are missing from TCRdb's copy, which holds only in-frame ones; the method was immunoSEQ multiplex PCR. The table includes about 180,000 clones, roughly four fifths detected once. About this clone: The antigen is undetermined.

Every donor was a healthy person donating bone marrow. The V gene is TRBV5-1, the J gene TRBJ2-5; 11 bases align to TRBD2. The sequenced sample consisted of PBMCs. The TCR comes from a girl under 18 in good health and CMV-seropositive. CDR3 sequence reads: CASSLGLAGNQETQYF. The CDR3 DNA sequence: TGCGCCAGCAGCTTGGGACTAGCGGGGAACCAAGAGACCCAGTACTTC.